Listed below are T cell receptor beta chains from one sample, sequenced in a study of radiotherapy plus CTLA-4 blockade in lung cancer. Clones were read by immunoSEQ multiplex PCR, and TCRdb kept only the in-frame ones, dropping some. The sample lists 35,000 to 45,000 clones, more than 80% occurring once. Sample: peripheral blood, taken from a patient treated with radiotherapy plus ipilimumab. The receptor set was obtained from a human donor with non-small cell lung cancer who had stable disease on radiotherapy plus ipilimumab. CDR3s include the opening cysteine and the closing phenylalanine or tryptophan. The order of the fields is clone size, J gene, V gene, D gene, CDR3 protein, CDR3 DNA. D genes are given only for firm matches. Not every row has a clone size; where given, it reads once, few, many or a size class.

clone_size: NA
j_call: TRBJ1-3
v_call: TRBV5-1
d_call: NA
cdr3_aa: CASSANDGGSSGNTIYF
cdr3_nt: TGCGCCAGCAGTGCCAACGACGGAGGAAGCTCTGGAAACACCATATATTTT

clone_size: NA
j_call: TRBJ2-7
v_call: TRBV27
d_call: NA
cdr3_aa: CASSLRGGEQYF
cdr3_nt: TGTGCCAGCAGTTTAAGGGGTGGGGAGCAGTACTTC

clone_size: few
j_call: TRBJ1-3
v_call: TRBV9
d_call: NA
cdr3_aa: CASSVEGVGNTIYF
cdr3_nt: TGTGCCAGCAGCGTAGAAGGGGTCGGAAACACCATATATTTT

clone_size: NA
j_call: TRBJ2-5
v_call: TRBV7-9
d_call: TRBD2
cdr3_aa: CASSRPGLAGMETQYF
cdr3_nt: TGTGCCAGCAGCCGGCCGGGACTAGCGGGAATGGAGACCCAGTACTTC

clone_size: NA
j_call: TRBJ2-1
v_call: TRBV11-2
d_call: TRBD2
cdr3_aa: CASSFTGTSGTGEQFF
cdr3_nt: TGTGCCAGCAGTTTCACCGGGACTAGCGGGACGGGTGAGCAGTTCTTC

clone_size: NA
j_call: TRBJ2-2
v_call: TRBV13
d_call: NA
cdr3_aa: CASKRGRGSMAGELFF
cdr3_nt: TGTGCCAGCAAAAGGGGAAGGGGCTCGATGGCCGGGGAGCTGTTTTTT

clone_size: NA
j_call: TRBJ2-6
v_call: TRBV10-3
d_call: TRBD2
cdr3_aa: CAISESGLAVSGANVLTF
cdr3_nt: TGTGCCATCAGTGAGTCGGGACTAGCGGTGTCTGGGGCCAACGTCCTGACTTTC

clone_size: once
j_call: TRBJ2-1
v_call: TRBV5-1
d_call: NA
cdr3_aa: CASAFGGGPYNEQFF
cdr3_nt: TGCGCCAGCGCCTTTGGGGGGGGCCCCTACAATGAGCAGTTCTTC

clone_size: NA
j_call: TRBJ2-1
v_call: TRBV7-2
d_call: TRBD2
cdr3_aa: CASSLRTSGANEQFF
cdr3_nt: TGTGCCAGCAGCTTACGGACTAGCGGAGCCAATGAGCAGTTCTTC

clone_size: NA
j_call: TRBJ1-2
v_call: TRBV7-9
d_call: TRBD1
cdr3_aa: CASSGGTGGADGYTF
cdr3_nt: TGTGCCAGCAGCGGCGGGACAGGGGGCGCGGACGGCTACACCTTC

clone_size: NA
j_call: TRBJ2-3
v_call: TRBV18
d_call: TRBD1
cdr3_aa: CASSGQGAGDTQYF
cdr3_nt: TGTGCCAGCTCAGGTCAGGGGGCCGGAGATACGCAGTATTTT

clone_size: NA
j_call: TRBJ2-3
v_call: TRBV7-3
d_call: TRBD2
cdr3_aa: CASSLNLGAGRITDTQYF
cdr3_nt: TGTGCCAGCAGCTTAAATTTGGGAGCGGGACGGATCACAGATACGCAGTATTTT